These 15 T cell receptor beta chains were all obtained from the same sample, sequenced in a study of cytomegalovirus exposure and HLA in healthy donors. Clones were read by immunoSEQ multiplex PCR, and TCRdb kept only the in-frame ones, dropping some. The sample has approximately 160,000 clones, 96% seen once. Sequenced sample: PBMCs. These receptors were obtained from a woman aged 18-29 years in good health and CMV-seronegative.

CDR3 coding DNA: TGTGCCAGCAGCGCAGGACTAGCGGGCTCCTACAATGAGCAGTTCTTC. As protein: CASSAGLAGSYNEQFF. The rearrangement uses TRBV9 and TRBJ2-1, with 11 positions matching TRBD2. Germline V lookup: CDR1 SGDLS, CDR2 YYNGEE. V dropped 3 bases and J dropped 0; count of bases not matched to a gene: 2. CDR3 length: 16 residues.

This sequence joins TRBV25-1 and TRBJ2-1; 9 nucleotides align to TRBD1. Trimming removed 7 bases from V and 4 bases from J; junction bases left unmatched: 2. The CDR3 spans 13 residues. Germline V gene lookup returns CDR1 MGHDK and CDR2 SYGVNS. CDR3 protein: CASTGQGYNEQFF. CDR3 DNA sequence: TGTGCCAGCACGGGACAGGGTTACAATGAGCAGTTCTTC.

The rearrangement links TRBV10-3 to TRBJ2-4, with D maybe TRBD2 (7 bases). Germline V gene data show CDR1 as ENHRY and CDR2 as SYGVKD. Trimming removed 6 bases from V and 0 bases from J, with 12 bases in between. The CDR3 extends over 15 amino acids. Written as DNA, the CDR3 is TGTGCCATCAGCTCGGGGGGCGTAGCCAAAAACATTCAGTACTTC. It encodes CAISSGGVAKNIQYF.

J is TRBJ2-7 and V is TRBV27; D remains unclear. This CDR3 has 11 residues. Germline V gives CDR1 MNHEY, CDR2 SMNVEV (reference sequence). V was cut by 5 bases and J by 5 bases, with 7 bases left in between. CDR3 nucleotides: TGTGCCAGCAGTCCCTCTGACGAGCAGTACTTC. This translates into CASSPSDEQYF.

This sequence joins TRBV7-9 and TRBJ1-1; TRBD1 aligns across 10 bases. The ends lost 4 bases at V and 0 bases at J; junction bases unmatched: 2. Germline V lookup: CDR1 SEHNR, CDR2 FQNEAQ (reference sequence). This CDR3 is 15 amino acids long. CDR3 nucleotides: TGTGCCAGCAGCTCGGGACAGGGGTTGAACACTGAAGCTTTCTTT. This sequence encodes CASSSGQGLNTEAFF.

This rearrangement joins TRBV7-9 to TRBJ2-7; D is perhaps TRBD2 (7 bases). CDR3 length: 16 amino acids. V was shortened by 5 bases and J by 0 bases, with 17 bases between the two germline ends. From germline, CDR1 is SEHNR and CDR2 FQNEAQ (reference sequence). CDR3 DNA sequence: TGTGCCAGCAGCCATCCGGGCCGGGGGGCCTCCTACGAGCAGTACTTC. Its protein product is CASSHPGRGASYEQYF.

The chain combines TRBV7-3 with TRBJ1-1, with D possibly TRBD1 on 5 matching bases. The CDR3 covers 14 residues. The germline CDR1 and CDR2 sequences are SGHTA and FQGTGA. Between the trimmed V and J ends, which lost 3 bases and 4 bases, there was a span of 12 bases. For the CDR3, the DNA is TGTGCCAGCAGCTTCGGAGGGGCCGGCACTGAAGCTTTCTTT. Encoded protein: CASSFGGAGTEAFF. Based on the CDR3 plus reference TRBV7-3 and TRBJ1-1, the full variable domain is GAGVSQTPSNKVTEKGKYVELRCDPISGHTALYWYRQSLGQGPEFLIYFQGTGAADDSGLPNDRFFAVRPEGSVSTLKIQRTERGDSAVYLCASSFGGAGTEAFFGQGTRLTVV.

This sequence joins TRBV5-4 and TRBJ2-2, with D hard to call. The V and J ends lost 1 base and 8 bases respectively, with 9 bases between them. The CDR3 has 13 residues. CDR1 is SGHNT, CDR2 YYREEE, per germline (reference sequence). The CDR3 here is CASSLSLSGELFF. The DNA of the CDR3 is TGTGCCAGCAGCTTGTCCCTCTCGGGGGAGCTGTTTTTT.

This chain joins TRBV11-3 and TRBJ2-3, with 7 bases fitting TRBD1. The CDR3 runs 14 residues. Losses at the gene ends were 5 bases for V and 2 bases for J; bases not matched to a gene: 4. Germline lookup yields CDR1 SGHNT and CDR2 YENEEA. The DNA for the CDR3 is TGTGCCAGCAGCCCCGGACAGGTCACAGATACGCAGTATTTT. Protein sequence: CASSPGQVTDTQYF.

The genes are TRBV27 and TRBJ1-1; 8 positions agree with TRBD1. Trimming cost V 4 bases and J 6 bases; bases outside gene matches: 10. Looked up from germline, CDR1 is MNHEY and CDR2 is SMNVEV (reference sequence). This CDR3 is 15 amino acids long. The chain's CDR3 is CASSSPNRGGSEAFF. CDR3 sequence (DNA): TGTGCCAGCAGTTCGCCAAACAGGGGGGGCTCTGAAGCTTTCTTT.

This sequence joins TRBV6-1 and TRBJ2-3; 8 bases align to TRBD2. From germline, CDR1 is MNHNS and CDR2 SASEGT. This CDR3 is 18 amino acids long. V trimming: 2 bases; J trimming: 1 base; junction bases outside the gene matches: 11. The CDR3 coding sequence is TGTGCCAGCAGTGAAAGACGGGCGGGGGGACTTGGCACAGATACGCAGTATTTT. It is translated as CASSERRAGGLGTDTQYF.

The J gene is TRBJ1-2, the V gene TRBV6-5, with 9 nucleotides matching TRBD1. Trimming removed 1 base from V and 7 bases from J; junction bases left unmatched: 10. The CDR3 is made up of 16 amino acids. Germline assignment: CDR1 MNHEY and CDR2 SVGAGI. CDR3 nucleotides: TGTGCCAGCAGTTACTTACCCGGGACAGGGAATAGTGGCTACACCTTC. Amino acids: CASSYLPGTGNSGYTF.

The V call is TRBV7-9, the J call TRBJ1-3; 8 bases align to TRBD1. The CDR3 contains 17 residues. J was trimmed by 0 bases and V by 2 bases; bases with no gene match: 6. Germline lookup yields CDR1 SEHNR and CDR2 FQNEAQ (reference sequence). The CDR3 nucleotides are TGTGCCAGCAGCTTATACCAGGGGGCCTACTCTGGAAACACCATATATTTT. Its protein is CASSLYQGAYSGNTIYF. Combining the CDR3 with reference TRBV7-9 and TRBJ1-3 gives the whole variable domain DTGVSQNPRHKITKRGQNVTFRCDPISEHNRLYWYRQTLGQGPEFLTYFQNEAQLEKSRLLSDRFSAERPKGSFSTLEIQRTEQGDSAMYLCASSLYQGAYSGNTIYFGEGSWLTVV.

The chain recombines TRBV5-1 with TRBJ1-6, with D possibly matching TRBD1 (5 bases). The CDR3 runs to 16 residues. V lost 0 bases and J lost 1, with 8 bases in between. Germline V gene data show CDR1 as SGHRS and CDR2 as YFSETQ. CDR3 region: CASSLATGSYNSPLHF. In DNA form, the CDR3 reads TGCGCCAGCAGCTTGGCAACAGGATCCTATAATTCACCCCTCCACTTT.

The rearrangement uses TRBV18 and TRBJ1-2; D is possibly TRBD1 (6 bases). This CDR3 comprises 12 residues. CDR1 and CDR2 from the germline V gene are KGHSH and LQKENI. V was trimmed by 3 bases and J by 8 bases, leaving 10 bases between them. DNA for the CDR3: TGTGCCAGCTCACCCTACAGGGACGGCTACACCTTC. As protein: CASSPYRDGYTF.